The clone carrying this T cell receptor (beta chain) was observed many times. The antigen is unknown. RNA transcripts provided the source from which TCR beta CDR3 regions were amplified. A set of HTBI primers served as the primers for a first-round RT-PCR of the TCR CDR3. MiXCR, applied by TCRdb to the multiplex PCR reads, yields one record per CDR3 protein. The sample lists about 610,000 distinct CDR3 sequences; about 16% were seen once. A patient was excluded if there was uncontrolled infection, other autoimmune disease, pregnancy or lactation. The entry originates in a study of T cells in Graves' hyperthyroidism and ophthalmopathy. Study outcomes and limitations: Patients with ophthalmopathy were separated from those with stable hyperthyroidism by a 13 V-J model.

V lost 6 bases and J 15 bases, leaving 21 bases between the germline ends. Per germline, CDR1 MDHEN and CDR2 SYDVKM. CDR3 length equals 13 residues. This TCR derives from a woman in her thirties or forties with Graves' ophthalmopathy. The sequenced material came from blood. The chain is built from TRBV28 and TRBJ2-1, with TRBD1 as a possible D gene (6 bases). The CDR3 here is CASRHGTKLDPFF. CDR3 in DNA: TGTGCCAGCAGACACGGGACAAAACTAGATCCGTTCTTC. The variable domain in full, with the rest retrieved from reference TRBV28 and TRBJ2-1, is DVKVTQSSRYLVKRTGEKVFLECVQDMDHENMFWYRQDPGLGLRLIYFSYDVKMKEKGDIPEGYSVSREKKERFSLILESASTNQTSMYLCASRHGTKLDPFFGPGTRLTVL.